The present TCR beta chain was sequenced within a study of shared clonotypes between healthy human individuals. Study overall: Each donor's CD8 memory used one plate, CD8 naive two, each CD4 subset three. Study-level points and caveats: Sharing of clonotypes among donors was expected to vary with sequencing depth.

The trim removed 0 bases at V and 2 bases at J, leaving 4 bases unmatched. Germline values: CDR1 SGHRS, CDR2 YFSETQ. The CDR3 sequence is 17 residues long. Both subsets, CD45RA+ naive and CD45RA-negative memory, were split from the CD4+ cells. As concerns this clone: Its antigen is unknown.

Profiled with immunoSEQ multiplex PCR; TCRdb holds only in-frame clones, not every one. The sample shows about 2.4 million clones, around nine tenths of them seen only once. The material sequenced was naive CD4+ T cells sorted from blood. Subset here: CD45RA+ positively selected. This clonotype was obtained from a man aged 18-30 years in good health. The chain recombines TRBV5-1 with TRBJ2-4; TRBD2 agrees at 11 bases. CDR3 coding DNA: TGCGCCAGCAGCTTGGGCCTAGCGGGGGGACCCAAAAACATTCAGTACTTC. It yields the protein CASSLGLAGGPKNIQYF.